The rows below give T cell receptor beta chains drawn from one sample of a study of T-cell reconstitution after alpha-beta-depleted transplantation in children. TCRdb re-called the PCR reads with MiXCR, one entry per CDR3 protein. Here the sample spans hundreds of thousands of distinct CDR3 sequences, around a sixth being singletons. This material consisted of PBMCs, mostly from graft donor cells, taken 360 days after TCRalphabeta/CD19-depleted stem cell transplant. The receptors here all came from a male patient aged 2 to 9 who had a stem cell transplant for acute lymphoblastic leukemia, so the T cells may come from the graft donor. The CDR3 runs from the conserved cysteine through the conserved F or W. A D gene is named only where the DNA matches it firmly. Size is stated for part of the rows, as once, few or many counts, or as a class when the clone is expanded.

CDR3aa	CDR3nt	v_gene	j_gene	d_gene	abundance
CASSYISSGSYEQFF	TGTGCCAGCAGTTACATTTCTAGCGGGAGCTATGAGCAGTTCTTC	TRBV6-2/TRBV6-3	TRBJ2-1	TRBD2	many
CASSPFWGRKLFF	TGTGCCAGCAGCCCATTCTGGGGGCGGAAACTGTTTTTT	TRBV7-2	TRBJ1-4	-	-
CASSQENSPNYGYTF	TGTGCCAGCAGCCAAGAAAACAGTCCGAACTATGGCTACACCTTC	TRBV4-2	TRBJ1-2	-	few
CSVGDRNSGANVLTF	TGCAGCGTTGGGGATAGGAACTCTGGGGCCAACGTCCTGACTTTC	TRBV29-1	TRBJ2-6	-	-
CASSPTGWRSYNSPLHF	TGTGCCAGCAGTCCTACAGGGTGGAGATCCTATAATTCACCCCTCCACTTT	TRBV12-3/TRBV12-4	TRBJ1-6	-	-
CASSPLGRVSTDTQYF	TGTGCCAGCAGTCCCTTGGGGAGGGTTAGCACAGATACGCAGTATTTT	TRBV12-3/TRBV12-4	TRBJ2-3	TRBD2	few
CASSPVPNTEAFF	TGTGCCAGCTCACCGGTCCCGAACACTGAAGCTTTCTTT	TRBV18	TRBJ1-1	-	-
CASALLGAPRSSYEQYF	TGTGCCAGCGCCCTTCTGGGGGCCCCTAGGAGCTCCTACGAGCAGTACTTC	TRBV7-2	TRBJ2-7	-	-
CSARGLAQETQYF	TGCAGTGCTAGAGGGCTAGCTCAAGAGACCCAGTACTTC	TRBV20-1	TRBJ2-5	-	few
CASSSVGGGANVLTF	TGTGCCAGCAGTTCCGTCGGGGGTGGGGCCAACGTCCTGACTTTC	TRBV12-3/TRBV12-4	TRBJ2-6	-	-
CASSRWDGTSTYEQYF	TGTGCCAGCAGCCGTTGGGACGGCACCTCGACCTACGAGCAGTACTTC	TRBV12-3/TRBV12-4	TRBJ2-7	-	-
CASSGNRVTSTDTQYF	TGTGCCAGCAGTGGTAACAGGGTAACTAGCACAGATACGCAGTATTTT	TRBV2	TRBJ2-3	-	few
CASSLEVQPDAGEQFF	TGCGCCAGCAGCTTGGAGGTCCAGCCCGACGCGGGCGAGCAGTTCTTC	TRBV5-1	TRBJ2-1	-	-
CASSPDRIGDTQYF	TGTGCCAGCAGCCCGGACAGGATTGGTGATACGCAGTATTTT	TRBV9	TRBJ2-3	TRBD1	many
CASSLGNFGEQYF	TGTGCCAGCAGCTTAGGGAATTTTGGCGAGCAGTACTTC	TRBV7-6	TRBJ2-7	-	few
CASSLAAGAPKGTDTQYF	TGTGCCAGCAGTTTAGCAGCGGGGGCCCCGAAGGGCACAGATACGCAGTATTTT	TRBV12-3/TRBV12-4	TRBJ2-3	TRBD2	-
CASSEIIWAYEQYF	TGTGCCAGCAGTGAAATAATTTGGGCCTACGAGCAGTACTTC	TRBV25-1	TRBJ2-7	-	few
CASSSWGVLGSYEQYF	TGTGCCAGCAGCTCTTGGGGGGTCCTTGGGTCCTACGAGCAGTACTTC	TRBV12-3/TRBV12-4	TRBJ2-7	-	-
CASSLAPAAGNTIYF	TGTGCCAGCAGCTTGGCTCCCGCGGCGGGAAACACCATATATTTT	TRBV7-2	TRBJ1-3	-	few
CASSLRDGDTEAFF	TGTGCCAGCAGCCTCCGGGACGGAGACACTGAAGCTTTCTTT	TRBV7-9	TRBJ1-1	-	-
CASTDYLKETQYF	TGTGCCAGCACCGACTACCTTAAGGAGACCCAGTACTTC	TRBV7-2	TRBJ2-5	-	once
CASTDPRAPGLETQYF	TGTGCCAGCACCGACCCCAGGGCCCCAGGCCTAGAGACCCAGTACTTC	TRBV6-2/TRBV6-3	TRBJ2-5	-	few
CASSTDLLPQHF	TGTGCCAGCAGCACGGACTTACTGCCCCAGCATTTT	TRBV7-2	TRBJ1-5	-	many
CSARKLRDRVLHEQYF	TGCAGTGCTAGGAAGTTACGGGACAGGGTTCTCCACGAGCAGTACTTC	TRBV20-1	TRBJ2-7	TRBD1	few
CASSSTGTGWNEQYF	TGCGCCAGCAGCTCCACCGGGACAGGGTGGAACGAGCAGTACTTC	TRBV5-1	TRBJ2-7	TRBD1	-
CASSLAPQEAYEQYF	TGTGCCAGCAGCTTAGCGCCCCAGGAAGCCTACGAGCAGTACTTC	TRBV11-1	TRBJ2-7	-	once
CASSFGLADGTDTQYF	TGTGCCAGCAGTTTTGGACTAGCGGACGGCACAGATACGCAGTATTTT	TRBV27	TRBJ2-3	TRBD2	-
CSVRGSYEQYF	TGCAGCGTCAGGGGGTCCTACGAGCAGTACTTC	TRBV29-1	TRBJ2-7	TRBD1	few
CASSSRGPQETQYF	TGTGCCAGCAGTTCCAGGGGCCCCCAAGAGACCCAGTACTTC	TRBV27	TRBJ2-5	-	-
CASRRTLGQPQHF	TGTGCCAGCAGACGGACCCTGGGTCAGCCCCAGCATTTT	TRBV6-4	TRBJ1-5	-	-
CASSLVVTSGGANEQFF	TGCGCCAGCAGCTTGGTAGTTACGAGCGGGGGGGCCAATGAGCAGTTCTTC	TRBV5-1	TRBJ2-1	TRBD2	few
CAQGTVYNSPLHF	TGTGCCCAGGGGACAGTCTATAATTCACCCCTCCACTTT	TRBV30	TRBJ1-6	TRBD1	few
CASSDTGGFGSYNEQFF	TGTGCCAGCAGTGATACAGGGGGCTTCGGCTCCTACAATGAGCAGTTCTTC	TRBV6-1	TRBJ2-1	TRBD1	-
CASSVYRVTGELFF	TGTGCCAGCAGCGTTTACAGAGTCACCGGGGAGCTGTTTTTT	TRBV11-2	TRBJ2-2	-	few
CASSYSSGLAKNIQYF	TGTGCCAGCAGTTACTCGTCTGGACTAGCCAAAAACATTCAGTACTTC	TRBV6-5	TRBJ2-4	-	few
CASSHEGPLSFMDEQFF	TGTGCCAGTAGTCACGAGGGCCCGCTATCTTTTATGGATGAGCAGTTCTTC	TRBV19	TRBJ2-1	-	-
CASSVDWAGNNEQFF	TGTGCCAGCAGTGTTGATTGGGCAGGGAACAATGAGCAGTTCTTC	TRBV2	TRBJ2-1	-	-
CASSRTSGGVNEQFF	TGTGCCAGCAGTCGGACTAGCGGGGGGGTTAATGAGCAGTTCTTC	TRBV12-3/TRBV12-4	TRBJ2-1	TRBD2	-
CASSMSGEDYGYTF	TGTGCCAGCAGTATGTCAGGGGAGGACTATGGCTACACCTTC	TRBV12-3/TRBV12-4	TRBJ1-2	-	-
CASSFDQGVGAFF	TGCGCCAGCAGCTTTGATCAGGGAGTAGGCGCTTTCTTT	TRBV5-1	TRBJ1-1	-	-